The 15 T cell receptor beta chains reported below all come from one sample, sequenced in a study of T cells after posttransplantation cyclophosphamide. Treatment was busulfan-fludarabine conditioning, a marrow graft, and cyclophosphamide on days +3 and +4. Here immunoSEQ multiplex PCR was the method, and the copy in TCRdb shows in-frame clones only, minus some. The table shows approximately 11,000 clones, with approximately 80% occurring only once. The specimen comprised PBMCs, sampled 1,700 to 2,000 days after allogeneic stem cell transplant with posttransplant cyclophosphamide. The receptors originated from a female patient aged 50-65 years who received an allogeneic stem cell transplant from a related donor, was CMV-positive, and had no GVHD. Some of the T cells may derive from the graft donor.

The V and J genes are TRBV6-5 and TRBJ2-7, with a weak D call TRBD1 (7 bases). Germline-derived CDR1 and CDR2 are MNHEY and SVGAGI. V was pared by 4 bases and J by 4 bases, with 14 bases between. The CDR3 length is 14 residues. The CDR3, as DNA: TGTGCCAGCAGTTGGAGGGGGCGCGTGTACGAGCAGTACTTC. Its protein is CASSWRGRVYEQYF.

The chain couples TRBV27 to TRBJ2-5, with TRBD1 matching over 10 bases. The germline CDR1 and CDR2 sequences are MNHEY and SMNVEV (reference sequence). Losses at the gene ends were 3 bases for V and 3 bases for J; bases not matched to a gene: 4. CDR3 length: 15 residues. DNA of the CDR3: TGTGCCAGCAGTTTCCCGGGACAGGGGAAAGAGACCCAGTACTTC. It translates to CASSFPGQGKETQYF.

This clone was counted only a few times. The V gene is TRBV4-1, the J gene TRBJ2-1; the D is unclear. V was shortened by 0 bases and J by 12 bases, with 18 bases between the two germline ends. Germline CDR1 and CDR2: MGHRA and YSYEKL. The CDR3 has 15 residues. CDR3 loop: CASSQEASGFPWQFF. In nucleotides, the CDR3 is TGCGCCAGCAGCCAAGAGGCTTCCGGGTTTCCCTGGCAGTTCTTC.

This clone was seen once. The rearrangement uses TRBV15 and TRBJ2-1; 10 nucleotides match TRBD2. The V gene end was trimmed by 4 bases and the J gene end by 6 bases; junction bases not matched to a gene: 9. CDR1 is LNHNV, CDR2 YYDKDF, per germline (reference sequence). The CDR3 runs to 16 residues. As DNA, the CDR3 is TGTGCCACCAGCACCGGGGGGCTAGCGGGAGCCAATGAGCAGTTCTTC. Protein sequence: CATSTGGLAGANEQFF.

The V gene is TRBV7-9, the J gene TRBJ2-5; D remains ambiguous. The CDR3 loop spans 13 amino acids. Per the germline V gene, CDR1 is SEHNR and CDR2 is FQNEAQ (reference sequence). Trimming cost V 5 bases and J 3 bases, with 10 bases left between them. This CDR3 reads CASSRSEEETQYF. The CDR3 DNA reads TGTGCCAGCAGCAGATCAGAGGAAGAGACCCAGTACTTC.

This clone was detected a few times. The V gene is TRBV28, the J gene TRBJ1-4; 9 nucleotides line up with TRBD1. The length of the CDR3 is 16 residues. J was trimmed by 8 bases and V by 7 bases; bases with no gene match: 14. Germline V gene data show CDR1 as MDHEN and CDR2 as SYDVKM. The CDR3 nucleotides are TGTGCCAGCATCCCCCTCACAGGGGGCCCCGGGGAAAAACTGTTTTTT. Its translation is CASIPLTGGPGEKLFF.

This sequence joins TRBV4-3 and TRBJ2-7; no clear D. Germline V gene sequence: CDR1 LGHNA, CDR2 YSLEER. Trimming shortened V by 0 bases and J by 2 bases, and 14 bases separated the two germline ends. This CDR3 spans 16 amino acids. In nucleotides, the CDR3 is TGCGCCAGCAGCCAAGATCCCACAGAATTTACCTACGAGCAGTACTTC. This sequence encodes CASSQDPTEFTYEQYF.

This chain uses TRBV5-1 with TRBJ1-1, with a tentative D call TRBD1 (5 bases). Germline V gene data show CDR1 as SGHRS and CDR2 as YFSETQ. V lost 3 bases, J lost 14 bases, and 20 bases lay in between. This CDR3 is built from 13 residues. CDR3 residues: CASSSPGDGKRFF. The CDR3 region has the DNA TGCGCCAGCAGCTCACCGGGGGACGGGAAACGATTCTTT.

CDR3 protein: CASSLVRSRTDTQYF. In DNA, the CDR3 is TGTGCCAGCAGTTTAGTGAGGAGTCGCACAGATACGCAGTATTTT. The V gene is TRBV28, the J gene TRBJ2-3; D gene unclear. There are 15 residues in the CDR3. Germline V gene sequence: CDR1 MDHEN, CDR2 SYDVKM. The V end lost 2 bases, the J end lost 1 base, and 10 bases lay between the germline ends.

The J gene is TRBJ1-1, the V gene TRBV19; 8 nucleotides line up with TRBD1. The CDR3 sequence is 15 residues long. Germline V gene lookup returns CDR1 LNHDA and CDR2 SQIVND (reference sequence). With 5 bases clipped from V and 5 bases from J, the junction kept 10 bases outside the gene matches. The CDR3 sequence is CASSLNQGARTEAFF. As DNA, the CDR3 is TGTGCCAGTAGTCTCAATCAGGGGGCGCGTACTGAAGCTTTCTTT.

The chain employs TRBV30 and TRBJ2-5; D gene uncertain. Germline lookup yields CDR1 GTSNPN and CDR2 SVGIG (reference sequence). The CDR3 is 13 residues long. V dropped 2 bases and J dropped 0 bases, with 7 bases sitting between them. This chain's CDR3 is CAWSMGNQETQYF. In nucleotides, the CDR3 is TGTGCCTGGAGTATGGGCAACCAAGAGACCCAGTACTTC. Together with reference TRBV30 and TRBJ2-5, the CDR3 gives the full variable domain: SQTIHQWPATLVQPVGSPLSLECTVEGTSNPNLYWYRQAAGRGLQLLFYSVGIGQISSEVPQNLSASRPQDRQFILSSKKLLLSDSGFYLCAWSMGNQETQYFGPGTRLLVL.

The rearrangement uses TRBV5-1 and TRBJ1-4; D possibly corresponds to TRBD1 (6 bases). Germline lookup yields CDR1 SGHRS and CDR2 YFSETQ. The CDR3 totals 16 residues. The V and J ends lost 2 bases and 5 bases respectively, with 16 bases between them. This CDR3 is CASSLGGERANEKLFF. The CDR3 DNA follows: TGCGCCAGCAGCTTAGGGGGGGAAAGGGCAAATGAAAAACTGTTTTTT. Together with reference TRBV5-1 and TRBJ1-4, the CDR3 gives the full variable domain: KAGVTQTPRYLIKTRGQQVTLSCSPISGHRSVSWYQQTPGQGLQFLFEYFSETQRNKGNFPGRFSGRQFSNSRSEMNVSTLELGDSALYLCASSLGGERANEKLFFGSGTQLSVL.

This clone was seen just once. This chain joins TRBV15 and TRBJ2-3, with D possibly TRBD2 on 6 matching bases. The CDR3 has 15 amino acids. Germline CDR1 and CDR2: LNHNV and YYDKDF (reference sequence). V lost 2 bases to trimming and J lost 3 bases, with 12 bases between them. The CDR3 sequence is CATSRRREGTDTQYF. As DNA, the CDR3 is TGTGCCACCAGCAGACGGCGGGAAGGGACAGATACGCAGTATTTT.

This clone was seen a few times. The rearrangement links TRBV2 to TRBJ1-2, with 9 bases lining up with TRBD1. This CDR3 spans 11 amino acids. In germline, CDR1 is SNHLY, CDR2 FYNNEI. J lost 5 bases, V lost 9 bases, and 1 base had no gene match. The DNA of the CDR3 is TGTGCCAGAGGACAGGGGTATGGCTACACCTTC. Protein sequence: CARGQGYGYTF.

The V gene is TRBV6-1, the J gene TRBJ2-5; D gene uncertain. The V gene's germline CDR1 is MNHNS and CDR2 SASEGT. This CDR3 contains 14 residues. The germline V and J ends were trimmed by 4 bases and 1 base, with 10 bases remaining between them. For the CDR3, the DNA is TGTGCCAGCAGTGCTCGAACTTTCCAAGAGACCCAGTACTTC. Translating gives CASSARTFQETQYF.